The next 24 T cell receptor beta chains were all read from a single sample in a study of early T cells in non-severe SARS-CoV-2 infection. TCRdb recomputed calls from the 5' RACE reads with MiXCR, one row per CDR3 protein. The sample comprises 55,000 to 75,000 distinct CDR3 sequences, approximately 7.7% of which are singletons, and about 3.7% rests with the top ten. The sequenced sample was whole blood. These TCRs come from an adult who was a healthcare worker with PCR-confirmed SARS-CoV-2 infection or an uninfected control (not recorded which).

This clonotype was seen at least ten times. This chain joins TRBV7-3 and TRBJ2-2; D may be TRBD2 (5 bases). Germline CDR1 reads SGHTA; CDR2 reads FQGTGA. This CDR3 is built from 15 residues. Trimming stripped 3 bases from V and 2 bases from J, with 10 bases between. The CDR3 is CASSFVLANTGELFF. In nucleotides, the CDR3 is TGTGCCAGCAGCTTCGTGCTAGCTAACACCGGGGAGCTGTTTTTT.

This clonotype was seen many times. The chain couples TRBV2 to TRBJ2-5; D not certain. Between the trimmed V and J ends, which lost 5 bases and 2 bases, there was a span of 0 bases. The CDR3 covers 10 residues. Germline CDR1 SNHLY, CDR2 FYNNEI. Written as DNA, the CDR3 is TGTGCCAGCAGTCAAGAGACCCAGTACTTC. Its translation is CASSQETQYF.

This clonotype was seen only a few times. The V gene is TRBV11-2, the J gene TRBJ1-1, with TRBD1 identical over 7 bases. The CDR3 loop spans 14 amino acids. Per the germline V gene, CDR1 is SGHAT and CDR2 is FQNNGV. The V and J ends lost 0 bases and 4 bases, in that order; junction bases with no gene match: 2. Written as DNA, the CDR3 is TGTGCCAGCAGCTTAGAGACAGGGTCCACTGAAGCTTTCTTT. Translation: CASSLETGSTEAFF.

This clonotype was found many times. The chain combines TRBV12-3 or TRBV12-4 with TRBJ1-5, with 7 bases identical to TRBD1. Trimming took 4 bases from V and 0 from J; bases not matched to a gene: 9. The CDR3 is 17 residues long. The CDR3 sequence is CASSSATGIYSNQPQHF. CDR3 DNA: TGTGCCAGCAGTTCCGCGACAGGGATCTATAGCAATCAGCCCCAGCATTTT.

This clonotype was counted many times. J is TRBJ2-2 and V is TRBV27, with 8 nucleotides matching TRBD2. Per the germline V gene, CDR1 is MNHEY and CDR2 is SMNVEV (reference sequence). J gave up 8 bases and V 5 bases, and 16 bases lay outside the gene matches. The CDR3 consists of 17 residues. The CDR3 here is CASSPRQTAGEGGELFF. The DNA of the CDR3 is TGTGCCAGCAGTCCGAGACAGACAGCGGGAGAAGGTGGGGAGCTGTTTTTT.

This chain joins TRBV7-9 and TRBJ2-3, with 9 bases matching TRBD2. Germline V gene lookup returns CDR1 SEHNR and CDR2 FQNEAQ (reference sequence). V shed 1 base, J shed 4 bases, and the junction held 3 bases outside the gene matches. CDR3 size: 15 residues. The chain's CDR3 is CASSLVVAGADTQYF. The CDR3 DNA reads as TGTGCCAGCAGCTTAGTTGTAGCGGGAGCAGATACGCAGTATTTT. The variable domain in full, completed from reference TRBV7-9 and TRBJ2-3, reads DTGVSQNPRHKITKRGQNVTFRCDPISEHNRLYWYRQTLGQGPEFLTYFQNEAQLEKSRLLSDRFSAERPKGSFSTLEIQRTEQGDSAMYLCASSLVVAGADTQYFGPGTRLTVL.

This clonotype was picked up a small number of times. The genes are TRBV19 and TRBJ1-5; 11 bases align to TRBD1. The germline V gene encodes CDR1 LNHDA and CDR2 SQIVND (reference sequence). Trimming took 7 bases from V and 1 from J; bases not matched to a gene: 12. CDR3 length: 18 residues. The CDR3 reads CASTGTGGERRSNQPQHF. Written as DNA, the CDR3 is TGTGCCAGTACCGGGACAGGGGGAGAGAGGAGGAGCAATCAGCCCCAGCATTTT.

The V call is TRBV11-2, the J call TRBJ2-2; no reliable D call. This CDR3 comprises 13 residues. The V gene lost 5 bases and the J gene lost 2 bases, with 6 bases spanning the gap. Germline CDR1 reads SGHAT; CDR2 reads FQNNGV. This chain's CDR3 is CASSAINTGELFF. In DNA, the CDR3 is TGTGCCAGCAGCGCCATAAACACCGGGGAGCTGTTTTTT.

In this sample, this clonotype turned up a few times. V and J are TRBV5-4 and TRBJ1-1, with D unclear. Germline V gives CDR1 SGHNT, CDR2 YYREEE (reference sequence). Deletions cut 6 bases from V and 8 bases from J, with 17 bases between. The CDR3 spans 13 residues. CDR3 nucleotides: TGTGCCAGCACCACTGGGGAGTATTCCGAAGCTTTCTTT. It yields the protein CASTTGEYSEAFF.

At least ten counts were recorded for this clonotype. V gene TRBV5-1 combines with J gene TRBJ2-1; TRBD2 matches 8 bases. This CDR3 has 11 residues. The V gene end was trimmed by 3 bases and the J gene end by 14 bases; junction bases not matched to a gene: 4. Germline V CDR1 and CDR2: SGHRS, YFSETQ. DNA for the CDR3: TGCGCCAGCAGCTCGGGACTAGTGGAGTTCTTC. Translating gives CASSSGLVEFF. The whole variable domain, filled in from reference TRBV5-1 and TRBJ2-1, reads KAGVTQTPRYLIKTRGQQVTLSCSPISGHRSVSWYQQTPGQGLQFLFEYFSETQRNKGNFPGRFSGRQFSNSRSEMNVSTLELGDSALYLCASSSGLVEFFGPGTRLTVL.

This clonotype was seen repeatedly, ten times or more. This chain links TRBV20-1 with TRBJ2-5, with D possibly TRBD2 on 7 matching bases. The germline V gene has CDR1 DFQATT and CDR2 SNEGSKA (reference sequence). The V end was cut by 0 bases, the J end by 9 bases, with 17 bases between. CDR3 length: 14 residues. The CDR3 spells CSARDSGGAWAQYF. The CDR3 region has the DNA TGCAGTGCTAGAGATTCGGGGGGCGCGTGGGCCCAGTACTTC.

In its sample, this clonotype was seen many times. This chain connects TRBV29-1 to TRBJ2-7, with TRBD2 identical over 10 bases. With 7 bases clipped from V and 3 bases from J, the junction kept 6 bases outside the gene matches. The CDR3 runs to 13 residues. Germline CDR1 reads SQVTM; CDR2 reads ANQGSEA. CDR3 nucleotide sequence: TGCAGCGCCCGGACTAGCGGAGACTACGAGCAGTACTTC. This sequence encodes CSARTSGDYEQYF.

Written as DNA, the CDR3 is TGTGCCAGCAGTTCCTCGAACCGAAGAACCGGGGAGCTGTTTTTT. It is translated as CASSSSNRRTGELFF. The chain has TRBV27 and TRBJ2-2; D remains unclear. This CDR3 is built from 15 residues. Trimming shortened V by 4 bases and J by 5 bases, and 14 bases separated the two germline ends. The germline V gene encodes CDR1 MNHEY and CDR2 SMNVEV (reference sequence).

This clonotype was seen at least ten times. The gene calls are TRBV5-6 and TRBJ2-7, with a weak D call TRBD1 (6 bases). V dropped 2 bases and J dropped 3 bases, with 12 bases sitting between them. This CDR3 is 14 amino acids long. The germline V gene encodes CDR1 SGHDT and CDR2 YYEEEE. The CDR3 coding sequence is TGTGCCAGCAGCTTTCGTGGACAGTTCTACGAGCAGTACTTC. Translation: CASSFRGQFYEQYF.

V is TRBV18 and J is TRBJ2-3; TRBD2 aligns across 15 bases. Looked up from germline, CDR1 is KGHSH and CDR2 is LQKENI. Unmatched junction bases numbered 6, after V lost 3 bases and J lost 5 bases. This CDR3 has 17 residues. The CDR3 spells CASSPGLAGGPEDTQYF. The CDR3 region has the DNA TGTGCCAGCTCACCCGGACTAGCGGGAGGGCCCGAAGATACGCAGTATTTT.

There are a few counts of this clonotype. The chain carries TRBV7-6 and TRBJ1-3; D gene ambiguous. Germline V CDR1 and CDR2: SGHVS, FNYEAQ. V lost 5 bases, J lost 0 bases, and 11 bases lay in between. CDR3 length: 15 residues. CDR3: CASSPSRSSGNTIYF. The CDR3 DNA is TGTGCCAGCAGCCCTTCCCGAAGCTCTGGAAACACCATATATTTT.

In DNA form, the CDR3 reads TGTGCCAGCAGCCCCCTCGGGACAGGGGGACCCTACAATGAGCAGTTCTTC. This gives the protein CASSPLGTGGPYNEQFF. V usage is TRBV3-1 and J usage is TRBJ2-1; 11 bases line up with TRBD1. Germline V CDR1 and CDR2: LGHDT, YNNKEL (reference sequence). The V segment lost 4 bases and the J segment 2 bases; nucleotides outside the gene matches: 7. The CDR3 spans 17 residues.

This clonotype showed up just a few times. The V gene is TRBV28, the J gene TRBJ1-2; TRBD1 aligns across 8 bases. Trimming cost V 2 bases and J 6 bases; bases outside gene matches: 11. Germline V gene lookup returns CDR1 MDHEN and CDR2 SYDVKM. The CDR3 contains 16 residues. This CDR3 is CASSLPIGQGGNGYTF. In nucleotides, the CDR3 is TGTGCCAGCAGTTTACCCATCGGACAGGGAGGGAATGGCTACACCTTC.

This clonotype has at least ten counts. The rearrangement links TRBV20-1 to TRBJ2-2; TRBD2 is a possible D gene (6 bases). Trimming removed 7 bases at V and 1 base at J, with 13 bases between. Germline loops: CDR1 DFQATT, CDR2 SNEGSKA (reference sequence). CDR3 length: 14 amino acids. This chain's CDR3 is CSVPRTMNTGELFF. The CDR3 coding sequence is TGCAGTGTCCCCCGGACTATGAACACCGGGGAGCTGTTTTTT.

This chain uses TRBV7-8 with TRBJ2-4; D remains unclear. Germline assignment: CDR1 SGHVS and CDR2 FQNEAQ. The V end lost 5 bases, the J end lost 3 bases, and 17 bases lay between the germline ends. The CDR3 totals 16 residues. The CDR3 reads CASSRPFPVGKNIQYF. CDR3 sequence (DNA): TGTGCCAGCAGCCGCCCCTTCCCTGTAGGCAAAAACATTCAGTACTTC.

This clonotype was seen a handful of times. Mismatch with germline at one junction end may stem from a read error. This rearrangement joins TRBV5-1 to TRBJ1-2; TRBD1 is a possible D gene (5 bases). The CDR3 runs 13 residues. The germline CDR1 and CDR2 sequences are SGHRS and YFSETQ. The CDR3: CASSLDINYGYTF. As DNA, the CDR3 is TGCGCCAGCAGTTTGGACATAAACTATGGCTACACCTTC.

Many counts were recorded for this clonotype. The chain has TRBV7-3 and TRBJ2-2, with D possibly being TRBD1 or TRBD2 (5 bases each). This CDR3 is built from 14 residues. Germline V gives CDR1 SGHTA, CDR2 FQGTGA. V gave up 8 bases and J gave up 1 base, with 11 bases separating them. As DNA, the CDR3 is TGTGCCAGCCAGCGGCAGGGGAACACCGGGGAGCTGTTTTTT. It specifies CASQRQGNTGELFF.

This clonotype was observed at least ten times. The chain links TRBV7-8 to TRBJ1-1; D is possibly TRBD1 (6 bases). The CDR3 runs to 14 residues. V was pared by 5 bases and J by 4 bases, with 14 bases between. Germline V gene sequence: CDR1 SGHVS, CDR2 FQNEAQ. The CDR3, as DNA: TGTGCCAGCAGCCTAGGGCGGGGGCCCACTGAAGCTTTCTTT. Its protein is CASSLGRGPTEAFF.

This clonotype was observed many times. V usage is TRBV7-9 and J usage is TRBJ1-6; D is undetermined. CDR3 length equals 14 residues. V was pared by 5 bases and J by 4 bases, with 9 bases between. The V gene's germline CDR1 is SEHNR and CDR2 FQNEAQ (reference sequence). This chain's CDR3 is CASSLDGYNSPLHF. In DNA form, the CDR3 reads TGTGCCAGCAGCCTCGACGGTTATAATTCACCCCTCCACTTT.